This is a list of T cell receptor beta chains from one sample in a study of T cells in Graves' hyperthyroidism and ophthalmopathy. Each CDR3 protein is one row after TCRdb ran MiXCR on the multiplex PCR reads. The sample holds hundreds of thousands of distinct CDR3 sequences; approximately 15% are singletons and the top ten take 14%. The specimen was blood. Receptors were obtained from a woman between 18 and 30 years old with Graves' hyperthyroidism. Both conserved end residues are part of each CDR3. A D gene is named only where the DNA matches it firmly. Clone sizes are given selectively: once, few, many, or a class where the clone is expanded.

d_call,clone_size,v_call,j_call,cdr3_nt,cdr3_aa
TRBD2,many,TRBV19,TRBJ2-3,TGTGCCAGTAGCAAAGGACTAGCGGGAAGCACAGATACGCAGTATTTT,CASSKGLAGSTDTQYF
TRBD2,many,TRBV6-2/TRBV6-3,TRBJ2-3,TGTGCCAGCAGTTGGATAGCGGGAGGGCAAGATACGCAGTATTTT,CASSWIAGGQDTQYF
.,many,TRBV2,TRBJ2-1,TGTGCCAGCAGGGCCCTCCTTGACAGGTACAATGAGCAGTTCTTC,CASRALLDRYNEQFF
.,.,TRBV4-1,TRBJ1-3,TGCGCCAGCAGCCAAGAAGGTGACAGAGGAAACACCATATATTTT,CASSQEGDRGNTIYF
TRBD1,many,TRBV27,TRBJ2-7,TGTGCCAGCAGCACCCGGGACAGGAATTACGAGCAGTACTTC,CASSTRDRNYEQYF
TRBD2,many,TRBV12-3/TRBV12-4,TRBJ2-2,TGTGCCAGCAGGAAGCGGGAGACGGACACCGGGGAGCTGTTTTTT,CASRKRETDTGELFF
TRBD1,many,TRBV10-3,TRBJ1-1,TGTGCCATCACGGGACAGGGAACGACTGAAGCTTTCTTT,CAITGQGTTEAFF
.,many,TRBV10-3,TRBJ2-6,TGTGCCATCATGTCCACCGGGGCCAACGTCCTGACTTTC,CAIMSTGANVLTF
TRBD2,.,TRBV7-9,TRBJ2-1,TGTGCCAGCAGCTTAATGCTAGCGGGAGAGGGTGAGCAGTTCTTC,CASSLMLAGEGEQFF
.,few,TRBV10-2,TRBJ1-3,TGCGCCAGCAGTAGGACAGCGGCTGGAAACACCATATATTTT,CASSRTAAGNTIYF
.,few,TRBV10-3,TRBJ2-3,TGTGCCACCGCTCTGGACACAGATACGCAGTATTTT,CATALDTDTQYF
.,many,TRBV6-1,TRBJ2-7,TGTGCCAGCAGTCGGCCGACACCGAAGGGTTCCGAGCAGTACTTC,CASSRPTPKGSEQYF
TRBD1,few,TRBV18,TRBJ1-2,TGTGCCAGCTCCCCAAAGACAGGGGGCTCGGGGGTCTATGGCTACACCTTC,CASSPKTGGSGVYGYTF
.,.,TRBV7-9,TRBJ2-2,TGTGCCAGCCATAGGGCCGGCGGGACAACCGGGGAGCTGTTTTTT,CASHRAGGTTGELFF
TRBD1,many,TRBV2,TRBJ2-1,TGTGCCAGCAGTCGTGACAGGGTTAATGAGCAGTTCTTC,CASSRDRVNEQFF
.,many,TRBV5-1,TRBJ2-3,TGCGCCAGCAGCAGCGCGACGGAAGATACGCAGTATTTT,CASSSATEDTQYF
.,few,TRBV27,TRBJ1-4,TGTGCCAGCAGTTTCTGGGGACCTAATGAAAAACTGTTTTTT,CASSFWGPNEKLFF
TRBD1,.,TRBV5-6,TRBJ1-1,TGTGCCAGCAGCTATCGGGACAGGGGGCCGGGTACTGAAGCTTTCTTT,CASSYRDRGPGTEAFF
.,few,TRBV29-1,TRBJ2-1,TGCAGCGTTGCCCCCATAGGCGGTAACAATGAGCAGTTCTTC,CSVAPIGGNNEQFF
.,many,TRBV6-1,TRBJ1-2,TGTGCCAGCAGTACCACGGACCAGGCAACTTATGGCTACACCTTC,CASSTTDQATYGYTF
TRBD1,few,TRBV15,TRBJ2-3,TGTGCCACCAGCAGTGGACAGGGCCGTAGCACAGATACGCAGTATTTT,CATSSGQGRSTDTQYF
.,many,TRBV11-2,TRBJ2-1,TGTGCCAGCAGCTTAGATGTCCTGGTCCATGAGCAGTTCTTC,CASSLDVLVHEQFF
TRBD1,few,TRBV7-9,TRBJ1-3,TGTGCCAGCAGCTCGGCCGGGACAGAGACACCCGGAAACACCATATATTTT,CASSSAGTETPGNTIYF
.,.,TRBV7-3,TRBJ2-1,TGTGCCAGCAGCTTATATCCCACAACTCAGCGGCTCTTC,CASSLYPTTQRLF